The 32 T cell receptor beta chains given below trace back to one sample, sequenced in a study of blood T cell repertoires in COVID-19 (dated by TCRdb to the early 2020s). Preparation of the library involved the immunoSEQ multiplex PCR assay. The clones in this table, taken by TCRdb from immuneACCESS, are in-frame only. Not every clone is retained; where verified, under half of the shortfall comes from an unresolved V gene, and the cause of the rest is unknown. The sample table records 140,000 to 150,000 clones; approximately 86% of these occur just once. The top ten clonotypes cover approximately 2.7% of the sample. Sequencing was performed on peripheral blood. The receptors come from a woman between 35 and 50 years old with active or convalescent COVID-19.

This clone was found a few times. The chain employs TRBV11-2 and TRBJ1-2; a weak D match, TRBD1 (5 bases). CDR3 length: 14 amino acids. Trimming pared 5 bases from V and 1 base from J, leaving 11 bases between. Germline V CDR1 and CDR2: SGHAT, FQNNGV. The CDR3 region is CASSAGVLNYGYTF. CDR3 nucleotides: TGTGCCAGCAGCGCGGGGGTCCTTAACTATGGCTACACCTTC.

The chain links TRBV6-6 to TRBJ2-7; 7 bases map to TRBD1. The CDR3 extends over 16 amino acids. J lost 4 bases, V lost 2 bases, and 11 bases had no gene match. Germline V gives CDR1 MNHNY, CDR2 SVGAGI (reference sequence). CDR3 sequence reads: CASSYTSTGLGYEQYF. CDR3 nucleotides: TGTGCCAGCAGTTACACTTCGACAGGGCTCGGTTACGAGCAGTACTTC.

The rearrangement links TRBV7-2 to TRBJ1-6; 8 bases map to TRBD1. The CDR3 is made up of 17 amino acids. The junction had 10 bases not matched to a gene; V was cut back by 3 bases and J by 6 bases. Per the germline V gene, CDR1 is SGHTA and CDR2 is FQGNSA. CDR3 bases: TGTGCCAGCAGCTTGCCGGACAGGGCAAGGCGTAATTCACCCCTCCACTTT. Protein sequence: CASSLPDRARRNSPLHF.

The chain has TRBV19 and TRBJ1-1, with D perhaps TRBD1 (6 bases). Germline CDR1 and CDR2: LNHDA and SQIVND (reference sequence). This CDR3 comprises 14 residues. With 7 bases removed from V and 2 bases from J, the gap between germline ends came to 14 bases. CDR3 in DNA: TGTGCCAGTATTAAGGACAGAACTAACACTGAAGCTTTCTTT. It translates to CASIKDRTNTEAFF.

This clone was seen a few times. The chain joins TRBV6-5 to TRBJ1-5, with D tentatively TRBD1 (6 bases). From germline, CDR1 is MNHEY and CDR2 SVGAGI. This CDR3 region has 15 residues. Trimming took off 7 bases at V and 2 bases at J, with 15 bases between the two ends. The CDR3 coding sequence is TGTGCCAGCACCTTTGGACAGTTGCGCAATCAGCCCCAGCATTTT. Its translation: CASTFGQLRNQPQHF.

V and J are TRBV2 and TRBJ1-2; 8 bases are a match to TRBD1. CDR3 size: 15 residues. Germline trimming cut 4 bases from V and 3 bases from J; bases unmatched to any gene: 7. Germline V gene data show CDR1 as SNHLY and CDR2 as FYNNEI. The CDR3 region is CASSVRTGRDYGYTF. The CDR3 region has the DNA TGTGCCAGCAGTGTGAGGACAGGGAGGGACTATGGCTACACCTTC.

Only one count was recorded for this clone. DNA for the CDR3: TGTGCCAGCAGTGATGGTGGGGCCAACCTCGGGGAGACCCAGTACTTC. Encoded protein: CASSDGGANLGETQYF. The chain is built from TRBV6-1 and TRBJ2-5; TRBD1 is a possible D gene (5 bases). This CDR3 spans 16 amino acids. The germline V gene has CDR1 MNHNS and CDR2 SASEGT. Trimming cost V 3 bases and J 5 bases, with 19 bases left between them.

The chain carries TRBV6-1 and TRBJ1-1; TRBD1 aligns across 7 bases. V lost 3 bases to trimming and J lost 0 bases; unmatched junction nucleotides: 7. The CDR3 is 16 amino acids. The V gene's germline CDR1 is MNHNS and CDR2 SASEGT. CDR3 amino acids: CASSDPGGPLNTEAFF. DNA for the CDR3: TGTGCCAGCAGTGATCCAGGGGGTCCGTTGAACACTGAAGCTTTCTTT.

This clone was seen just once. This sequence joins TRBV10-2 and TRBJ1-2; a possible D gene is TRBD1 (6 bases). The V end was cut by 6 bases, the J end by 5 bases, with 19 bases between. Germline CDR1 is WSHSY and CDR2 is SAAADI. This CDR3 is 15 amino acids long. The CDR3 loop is CASRTTRGAPYGYTF. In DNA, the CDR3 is TGCGCCAGCAGGACGACCAGGGGCGCCCCGTATGGCTACACCTTC.

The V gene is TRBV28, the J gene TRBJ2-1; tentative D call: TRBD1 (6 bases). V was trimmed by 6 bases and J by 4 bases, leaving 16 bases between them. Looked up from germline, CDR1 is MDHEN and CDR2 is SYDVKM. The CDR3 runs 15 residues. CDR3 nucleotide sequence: TGTGCCAGCAGCCTAAAGGGGGAATGGTACAATGAGCAGTTCTTC. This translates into CASSLKGEWYNEQFF.

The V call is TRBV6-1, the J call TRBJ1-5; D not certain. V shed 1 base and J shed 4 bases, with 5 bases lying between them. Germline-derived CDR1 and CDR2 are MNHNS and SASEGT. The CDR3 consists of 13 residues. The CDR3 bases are TGTGCCAGCAGTGAAGACGGGAATCAGCCCCAGCATTTT. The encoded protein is CASSEDGNQPQHF.

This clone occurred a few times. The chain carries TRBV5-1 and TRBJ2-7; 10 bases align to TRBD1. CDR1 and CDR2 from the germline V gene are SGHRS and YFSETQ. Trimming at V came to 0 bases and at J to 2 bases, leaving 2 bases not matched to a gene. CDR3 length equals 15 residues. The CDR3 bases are TGCGCCAGCAGCTTGGCCGGGACAGGGGCCTACGAGCAGTACTTC. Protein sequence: CASSLAGTGAYEQYF. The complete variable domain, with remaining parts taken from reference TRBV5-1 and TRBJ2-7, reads KAGVTQTPRYLIKTRGQQVTLSCSPISGHRSVSWYQQTPGQGLQFLFEYFSETQRNKGNFPGRFSGRQFSNSRSEMNVSTLELGDSALYLCASSLAGTGAYEQYFGPGTRLTVT.

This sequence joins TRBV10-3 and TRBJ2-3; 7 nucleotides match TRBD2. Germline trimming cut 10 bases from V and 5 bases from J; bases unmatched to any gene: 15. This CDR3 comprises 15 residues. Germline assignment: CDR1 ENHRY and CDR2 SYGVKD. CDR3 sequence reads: CATSVGGSTVDTQYF. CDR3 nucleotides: TGTGCCACATCGGTTGGCGGGAGTACGGTAGATACGCAGTATTTT.

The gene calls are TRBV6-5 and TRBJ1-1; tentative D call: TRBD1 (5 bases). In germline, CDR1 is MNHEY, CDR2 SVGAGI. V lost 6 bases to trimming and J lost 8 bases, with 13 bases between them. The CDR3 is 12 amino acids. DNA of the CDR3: TGTGCCAGCAGGGCCGGGGCGGGAGAAGCTTTCTTT. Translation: CASRAGAGEAFF.

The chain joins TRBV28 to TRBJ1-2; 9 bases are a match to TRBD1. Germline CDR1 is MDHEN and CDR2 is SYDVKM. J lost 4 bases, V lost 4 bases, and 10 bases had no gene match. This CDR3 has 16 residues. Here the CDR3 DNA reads TGTGCCAGCAGTTGGCAAACAGGGGGCGCCGGCTATGGCTACACCTTC. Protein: CASSWQTGGAGYGYTF.

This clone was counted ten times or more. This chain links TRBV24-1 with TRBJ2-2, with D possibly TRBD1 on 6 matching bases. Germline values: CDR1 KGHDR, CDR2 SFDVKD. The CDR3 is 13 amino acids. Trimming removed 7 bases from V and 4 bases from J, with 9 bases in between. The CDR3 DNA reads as TGTGCCACCAGAAGGGGGTTCACCGGGGAGCTGTTTTTT. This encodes CATRRGFTGELFF.

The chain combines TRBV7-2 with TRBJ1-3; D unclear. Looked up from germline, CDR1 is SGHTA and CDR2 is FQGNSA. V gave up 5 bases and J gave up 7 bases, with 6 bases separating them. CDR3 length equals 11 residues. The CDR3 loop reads CASSPGNTIYF. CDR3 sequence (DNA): TGTGCCAGCAGCCCCGGGAACACCATATATTTT.

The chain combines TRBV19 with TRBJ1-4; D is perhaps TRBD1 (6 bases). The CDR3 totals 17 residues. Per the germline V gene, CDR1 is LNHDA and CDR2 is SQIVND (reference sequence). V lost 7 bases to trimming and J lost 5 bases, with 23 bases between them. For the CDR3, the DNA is TGTGCCAGTACCCCTCCAGGGGAGGGGACTGGCAATGAAAAACTGTTTTTT. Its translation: CASTPPGEGTGNEKLFF. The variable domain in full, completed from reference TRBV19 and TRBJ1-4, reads DGGITQSPKYLFRKEGQNVTLSCEQNLNHDAMYWYRQDPGQGLRLIYYSQIVNDFQKGDIAEGYSVSREKKESFPLTVTSAQKNPTAFYLCASTPPGEGTGNEKLFFGSGTQLSVL.

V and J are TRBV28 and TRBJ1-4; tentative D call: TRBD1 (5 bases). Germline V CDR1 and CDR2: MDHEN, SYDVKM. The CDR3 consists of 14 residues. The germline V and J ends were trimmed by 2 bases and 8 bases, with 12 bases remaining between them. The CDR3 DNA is TGTGCCAGCAGTTTAGAGAACTCAGGGGAAAAACTGTTTTTT. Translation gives CASSLENSGEKLFF.

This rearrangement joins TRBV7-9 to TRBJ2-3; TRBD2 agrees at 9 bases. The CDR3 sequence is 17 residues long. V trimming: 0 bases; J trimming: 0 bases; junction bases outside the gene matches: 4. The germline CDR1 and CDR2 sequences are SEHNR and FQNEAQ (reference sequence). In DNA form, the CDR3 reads TGTGCCAGCAGCTTAGCCGCGCGGGAGGGCAGCACAGATACGCAGTATTTT. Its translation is CASSLAAREGSTDTQYF.

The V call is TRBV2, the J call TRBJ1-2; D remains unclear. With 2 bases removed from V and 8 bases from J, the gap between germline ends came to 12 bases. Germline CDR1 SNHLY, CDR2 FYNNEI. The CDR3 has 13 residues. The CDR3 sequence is CASSEPGWRGYTF. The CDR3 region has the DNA TGTGCCAGCAGTGAACCGGGTTGGAGGGGCTACACCTTC.

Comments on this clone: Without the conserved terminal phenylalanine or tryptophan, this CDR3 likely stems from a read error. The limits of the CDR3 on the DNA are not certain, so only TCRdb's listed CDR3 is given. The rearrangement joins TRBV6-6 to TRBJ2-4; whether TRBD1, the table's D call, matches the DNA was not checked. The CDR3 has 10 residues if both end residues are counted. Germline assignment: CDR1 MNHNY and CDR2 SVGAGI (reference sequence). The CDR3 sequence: CASRFRVMVD.

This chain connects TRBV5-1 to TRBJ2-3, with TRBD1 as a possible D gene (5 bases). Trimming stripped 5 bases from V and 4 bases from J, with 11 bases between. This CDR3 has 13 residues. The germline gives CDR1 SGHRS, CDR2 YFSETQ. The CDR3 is CASSQLGADTQYF. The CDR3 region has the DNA TGCGCCAGCAGTCAGTTAGGGGCAGATACGCAGTATTTT.

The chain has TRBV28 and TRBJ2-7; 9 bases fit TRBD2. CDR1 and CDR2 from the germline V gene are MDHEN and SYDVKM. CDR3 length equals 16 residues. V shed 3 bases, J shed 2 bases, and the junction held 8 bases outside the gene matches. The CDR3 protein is CASSFPLAGLTYEQYF. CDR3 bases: TGTGCCAGCAGTTTCCCCCTAGCGGGGCTTACCTACGAGCAGTACTTC.

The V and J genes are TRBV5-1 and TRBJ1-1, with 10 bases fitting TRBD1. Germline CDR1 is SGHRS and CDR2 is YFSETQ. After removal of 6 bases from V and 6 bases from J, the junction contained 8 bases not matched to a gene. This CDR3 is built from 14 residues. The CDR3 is CASTGRQGAAEAFF. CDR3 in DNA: TGCGCCAGCACAGGGAGACAGGGGGCGGCTGAAGCTTTCTTT.

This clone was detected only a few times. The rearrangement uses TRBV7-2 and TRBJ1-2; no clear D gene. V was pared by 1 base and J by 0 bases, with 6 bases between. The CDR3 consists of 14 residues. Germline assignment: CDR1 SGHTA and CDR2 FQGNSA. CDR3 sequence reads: CASSLDGANYGYTF. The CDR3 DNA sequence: TGTGCCAGCAGCTTAGACGGAGCTAACTATGGCTACACCTTC.

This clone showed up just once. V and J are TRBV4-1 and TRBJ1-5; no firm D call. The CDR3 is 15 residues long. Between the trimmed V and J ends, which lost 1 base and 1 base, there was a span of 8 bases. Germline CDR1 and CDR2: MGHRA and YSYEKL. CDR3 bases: TGCGCCAGCAGCCAAGGGGAGCTAAGCAATCAGCCCCAGCATTTT. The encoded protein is CASSQGELSNQPQHF.

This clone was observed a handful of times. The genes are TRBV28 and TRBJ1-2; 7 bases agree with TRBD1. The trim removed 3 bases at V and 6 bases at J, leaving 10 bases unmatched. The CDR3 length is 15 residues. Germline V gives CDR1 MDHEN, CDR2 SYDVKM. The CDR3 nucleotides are TGTGCCAGCAGTTTGGGAGGAGGAGGGGGCCATGGCTACACCTTC. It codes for CASSLGGGGGHGYTF.

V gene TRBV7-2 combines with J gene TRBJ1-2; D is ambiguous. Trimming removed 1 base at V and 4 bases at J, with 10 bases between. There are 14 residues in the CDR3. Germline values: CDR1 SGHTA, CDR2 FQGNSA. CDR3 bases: TGTGCCAGCAGCTTAGGAACGGTTGGCTATGGCTACACCTTC. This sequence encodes CASSLGTVGYGYTF.

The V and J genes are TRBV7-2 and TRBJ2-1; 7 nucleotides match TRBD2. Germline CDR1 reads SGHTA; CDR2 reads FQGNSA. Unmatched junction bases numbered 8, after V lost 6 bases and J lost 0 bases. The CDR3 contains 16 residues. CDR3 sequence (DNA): TGTGCCAGCAGAAGTCGAGCGGGGTCCTCCTACAATGAGCAGTTCTTC. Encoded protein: CASRSRAGSSYNEQFF.

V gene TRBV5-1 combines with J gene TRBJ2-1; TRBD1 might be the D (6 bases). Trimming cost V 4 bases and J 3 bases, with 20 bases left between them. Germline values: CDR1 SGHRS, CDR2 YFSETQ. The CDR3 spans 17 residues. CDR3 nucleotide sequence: TGCGCCAGCAGCAAGAACAGGGCCGTAGGGGTCTACAATGAGCAGTTCTTC. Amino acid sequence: CASSKNRAVGVYNEQFF.

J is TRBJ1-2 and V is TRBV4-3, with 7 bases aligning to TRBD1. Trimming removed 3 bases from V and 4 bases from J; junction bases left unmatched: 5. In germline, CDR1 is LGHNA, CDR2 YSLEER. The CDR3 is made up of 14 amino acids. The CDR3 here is CASSQGTAGYGYTF. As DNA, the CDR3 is TGCGCCAGCAGCCAGGGGACAGCGGGCTATGGCTACACCTTC.